The 24 T cell receptor beta chains presented below share a single source sample, sequenced in a study of blood T cell repertoires in COVID-19. The data were produced by immunoSEQ multiplex PCR, yet TCRdb's version contains in-frame clones alone and is incomplete. The profile shows 9,000 to 15,000 clones, roughly 80% of them singletons. Material for sequencing was peripheral blood. These TCRs come from a man at least 80 years old with acute or convalescent COVID-19.

V is TRBV28 and J is TRBJ1-5; D may be TRBD1 (6 bases). The V gene lost 6 bases and the J gene lost 6 bases, with 15 bases spanning the gap. This CDR3 has 14 amino acids. Germline CDR1 MDHEN, CDR2 SYDVKM. DNA of the CDR3: TGTGCCAGCAGGCAAACGGGGGGCGCTCAGCCCCAGCATTTT. Translating it yields CASRQTGGAQPQHF.

The V gene is TRBV5-4, the J gene TRBJ2-5; a weak D match, TRBD2 (5 bases). This CDR3 has 15 amino acids. The V end was cut by 0 bases, the J end by 5 bases, with 14 bases between. CDR1 is SGHNT and CDR2 is YYREEE in the germline V gene (reference sequence). CDR3 coding DNA: TGTGCCAGCAGCTTGGATAGGGCTAGCTGGGAGACCCAGTACTTC. Translating gives CASSLDRASWETQYF.

A few counts support this clone. This rearrangement joins TRBV5-1 to TRBJ1-2; D is possibly TRBD1 (6 bases). Germline lookup yields CDR1 SGHRS and CDR2 YFSETQ. The CDR3 totals 15 residues. The ends were cut back, 4 bases at V and 7 bases at J, with 20 bases in the middle. The CDR3 spells CASSPIVSGGSGYTF. The CDR3 DNA follows: TGCGCCAGCAGCCCCATCGTGTCGGGGGGCAGTGGCTACACCTTC.

The chain is built from TRBV5-1 and TRBJ2-3, with 10 bases identical to TRBD2. The germline V gene has CDR1 SGHRS and CDR2 YFSETQ. J gave up 5 bases and V 4 bases, and 13 bases lay outside the gene matches. CDR3 length: 17 residues. The CDR3 here is CASSGLAGAQDRDTQYF. CDR3 bases: TGCGCCAGCAGCGGCCTAGCGGGGGCCCAAGATAGAGATACGCAGTATTTT. Based on the CDR3 plus reference TRBV5-1 and TRBJ2-3, the full variable domain is KAGVTQTPRYLIKTRGQQVTLSCSPISGHRSVSWYQQTPGQGLQFLFEYFSETQRNKGNFPGRFSGRQFSNSRSEMNVSTLELGDSALYLCASSGLAGAQDRDTQYFGPGTRLTVL.

This chain uses TRBV7-8 with TRBJ2-7; D is unresolved. Trimming took off 1 base at V and 2 bases at J, with 15 bases between the two ends. The CDR3 extends over 16 amino acids. Germline-derived CDR1 and CDR2 are SGHVS and FQNEAQ. In DNA form, the CDR3 reads TGTGCCAGCAGCTTAGTTTCTCCCAGGATGGCCTACGAGCAGTACTTC. As protein: CASSLVSPRMAYEQYF.

The chain recombines TRBV6-4 with TRBJ2-7; D may be TRBD2 (6 bases). V lost 3 bases and J lost 6, with 12 bases in between. Germline V gene lookup returns CDR1 MRHNA and CDR2 SNTAGT. CDR3 size: 13 residues. CDR3 protein: CASSEAPGGEQYF. CDR3 in DNA: TGTGCCAGCAGTGAAGCACCCGGGGGCGAGCAGTACTTC.

This clone was found a few times. The chain uses TRBV4-2 and TRBJ2-7; possible D gene TRBD1, 7 bases. Deletions cut 4 bases from V and 0 bases from J, with 19 bases between. The CDR3 runs to 17 residues. Looked up from germline, CDR1 is LGHNA and CDR2 is YNFKEQ. CDR3 coding DNA: TGTGCCAGCAGCCGATCAGCCCGGGGGACAGACTCCTACGAGCAGTACTTC. Translated, it gives CASSRSARGTDSYEQYF.

The rearrangement joins TRBV19 to TRBJ1-1, with a weak D call TRBD1 (5 bases). This CDR3 has 11 residues. Trimming removed 7 bases from V and 11 bases from J, with 14 bases in between. Germline-derived CDR1 and CDR2 are LNHDA and SQIVND (reference sequence). The DNA of the CDR3 is TGTGCCAGTAAGGCTCCCAGGGTCGCTTTCTTT. The encoded protein is CASKAPRVAFF.

The rearrangement joins TRBV12-3 or TRBV12-4 to TRBJ1-1; 8 nucleotides match TRBD1. V was clipped by 7 bases and J by 4 bases; unmatched bases: 5. There are 13 residues in the CDR3. This chain's CDR3 is CASTQGARTEAFF. As DNA, the CDR3 is TGTGCCAGCACCCAGGGGGCGCGCACTGAAGCTTTCTTT.

The chain combines TRBV29-1 with TRBJ2-2; 7 positions match TRBD1. Germline loops: CDR1 SQVTM, CDR2 ANQGSEA. V dropped 3 bases and J dropped 4; count of bases not matched to a gene: 5. The CDR3 extends over 14 amino acids. In nucleotides, the CDR3 is TGCAGCGTTGATTGGACAGGAAGCACCGGGGAGCTGTTTTTT. Encoded protein: CSVDWTGSTGELFF.

The rearrangement joins TRBV28 to TRBJ2-1; 13 nucleotides agree with TRBD2. The V and J ends lost 5 bases and 2 bases, in that order; junction bases with no gene match: 9. The CDR3 totals 18 residues. Germline CDR1 and CDR2: MDHEN and SYDVKM. This chain's CDR3 is CASSPQTSGGPTYNEQFF. The CDR3 nucleotides are TGTGCCAGCAGTCCCCAGACTAGCGGGGGGCCCACCTACAATGAGCAGTTCTTC.

The chain carries TRBV2 and TRBJ2-4; TRBD2 aligns across 7 bases. The V gene's germline CDR1 is SNHLY and CDR2 FYNNEI. The CDR3 loop spans 13 amino acids. The V and J ends lost 4 bases and 9 bases, in that order; junction bases with no gene match: 6. CDR3 protein: CASSGEGRTIQYF. The DNA for the CDR3 is TGTGCCAGCAGTGGGGAGGGACGTACCATTCAGTACTTC.

This chain links TRBV7-2 with TRBJ1-2; D is undetermined. The V end was cut by 5 bases, the J end by 1 base, with 11 bases between. This CDR3 has 14 amino acids. CDR1 is SGHTA, CDR2 FQGNSA, per germline. CDR3: CASSPEALNYGYTF. Written as DNA, the CDR3 is TGTGCCAGCAGCCCTGAGGCCCTTAACTATGGCTACACCTTC. The full variable domain, in which reference TRBV7-2 and TRBJ1-2 provide the parts outside the CDR3, is GAGVSQSPSNKVTEKGKDVELRCDPISGHTALYWYRQSLGQGLEFLIYFQGNSAPDKSGLPSDRFSAERTGGSVSTLTIQRTQQEDSAVYLCASSPEALNYGYTFGSGTRLTVV.

This chain connects TRBV27 to TRBJ1-1, with 7 nucleotides matching TRBD1. Per the germline V gene, CDR1 is MNHEY and CDR2 is SMNVEV (reference sequence). V lost 6 bases, J lost 2 bases, and 6 bases stayed unmatched. The CDR3 is 14 residues long. The CDR3 coding sequence is TGTGCCAGCAGGTTTCCAGGGGGAAACACTGAAGCTTTCTTT. It is translated as CASRFPGGNTEAFF.

The V and J genes are TRBV3-1 (or the pseudogene TRBV3-2) and TRBJ1-3; a possible D gene is TRBD1 (6 bases). The CDR3 loop spans 15 amino acids. The V end lost 5 bases, the J end lost 4 bases, and 15 bases lay between the germline ends. Germline V gene sequence: CDR1 LGHDT, CDR2 YNNKEL (reference sequence). The CDR3: CASSVWGQGGNTIYF. The DNA for the CDR3 is TGTGCCAGCAGCGTCTGGGGGCAGGGAGGAAACACCATATATTTT.

V gene TRBV14 combines with J gene TRBJ2-1, with unresolved D. The CDR3 totals 12 residues. Germline CDR1 SGHDN, CDR2 FVKESK. V lost 8 bases and J 6 bases, leaving 11 bases between the germline ends. The DNA for the CDR3 is TGTGCCAGCGTCGGCGGCCTCAATGAGCAGTTCTTC. This encodes CASVGGLNEQFF.

This sequence joins TRBV19 and TRBJ1-1; TRBD1 matches 9 bases. This CDR3 is built from 12 residues. Trimming cost V 9 bases and J 8 bases; bases outside gene matches: 7. Germline-derived CDR1 and CDR2 are LNHDA and SQIVND (reference sequence). The CDR3 loop reads CASLQGAQEAFF. The CDR3, as DNA: TGTGCCAGCTTACAGGGGGCGCAAGAAGCTTTCTTT.

The chain carries TRBV6-5 and TRBJ1-2, with TRBD1 matching over 7 bases. Germline V gene sequence: CDR1 MNHEY, CDR2 SVGAGI. The CDR3 extends over 14 amino acids. The J segment lost 6 bases and the V segment lost 6 bases, leaving 10 bases of the junction unmatched. The CDR3 protein is CASRRTGENNGYTF. DNA for the CDR3: TGTGCCAGCAGAAGAACAGGGGAGAACAATGGCTACACCTTC.

The CDR3 sequence is CASSLFGFYGYTF. The CDR3, as DNA: TGTGCCAGCAGTTTATTCGGTTTCTATGGCTACACCTTC. V usage is TRBV27 and J usage is TRBJ1-2; D not resolved. Germline loops: CDR1 MNHEY, CDR2 SMNVEV (reference sequence). CDR3 length: 13 amino acids. Trimming shortened V by 1 base and J by 4 bases, and 7 bases separated the two germline ends.

The chain is built from TRBV2 and TRBJ1-1; D may be TRBD1 (6 bases). The V gene lost 4 bases and the J gene lost 3 bases, with 9 bases spanning the gap. From germline, CDR1 is SNHLY and CDR2 FYNNEI. The CDR3 extends over 13 amino acids. The chain's CDR3 is CASSAWGHTEAFF. The CDR3, as DNA: TGTGCCAGCAGTGCTTGGGGGCACACTGAAGCTTTCTTT.

This clone was recorded only once. The J gene is TRBJ2-1, the V gene TRBV5-1; a possible D gene is TRBD1 (6 bases). CDR3 length: 13 residues. Trimming shortened V by 4 bases and J by 5 bases, and 10 bases separated the two germline ends. Germline V CDR1 and CDR2: SGHRS, YFSETQ. As DNA, the CDR3 is TGCGCCAGCAGCGCGGACAGTAACAATGAGCAGTTCTTC. Translation: CASSADSNNEQFF. The full variable domain, with the rest looked up from reference TRBV5-1 and TRBJ2-1, is KAGVTQTPRYLIKTRGQQVTLSCSPISGHRSVSWYQQTPGQGLQFLFEYFSETQRNKGNFPGRFSGRQFSNSRSEMNVSTLELGDSALYLCASSADSNNEQFFGPGTRLTVL.

The chain carries TRBV10-3 and TRBJ2-7; 8 positions agree with TRBD1. Looked up from germline, CDR1 is ENHRY and CDR2 is SYGVKD. There are 13 residues in the CDR3. After removal of 6 bases from V and 2 bases from J, the junction contained 3 bases not matched to a gene. The CDR3 DNA is TGTGCCATCAGCGCGGGACAGGCCTACGAGCAGTACTTC. Protein product: CAISAGQAYEQYF.

The chain carries TRBV6-1 and TRBJ1-4, with TRBD1 matching over 9 bases. Germline V gene lookup returns CDR1 MNHNS and CDR2 SASEGT. The CDR3 consists of 17 residues. V shed 2 bases, J shed 3 bases, and the junction held 7 bases outside the gene matches. Here the CDR3 DNA reads TGTGCCAGCAGTGAACCGGGACAGGGTCGTGCTAATGAAAAACTGTTTTTT. Translated, it gives CASSEPGQGRANEKLFF.

The chain couples TRBV29-1 to TRBJ1-1; TRBD1 agrees at 10 bases. Trimming removed 7 bases from V and 7 bases from J; junction bases left unmatched: 12. This CDR3 is 14 amino acids long. The germline V gene has CDR1 SQVTM and CDR2 ANQGSEA. CDR3 sequence reads: CSASRRDRGGEAFF. The DNA for the CDR3 is TGCAGCGCCAGCCGGCGGGACAGGGGAGGTGAAGCTTTCTTT.